Presented here are 12 T cell receptor beta chains from one specimen sequenced in a study of T cell changes during pregnancy in multiple sclerosis. TCRdb keeps only in-frame clones here, not all; method: immunoSEQ multiplex PCR. This sample yields 100,000 or so clones, of which 90% to 95% are seen a single time; less than 4% belongs to the top ten. Sequencing used peripheral blood, obtained after pregnancy. These receptors all stem from a female donor with multiple sclerosis, enrolled in a pregnancy study.

This clone was detected once. The CDR3 is CASSLATAGVQLHEQYF. CDR3 bases: TGCGCCAGCAGCTTGGCCACCGCGGGAGTCCAACTCCACGAGCAGTACTTC. The chain carries TRBV5-1 and TRBJ2-7; 7 bases are a match to TRBD2. Losses at the gene ends were 0 bases for V and 5 bases for J; bases not matched to a gene: 14. CDR1 is SGHRS, CDR2 YFSETQ, per germline. CDR3 length: 17 residues.

This chain uses TRBV5-1 with TRBJ1-2; 9 bases map to TRBD1. The J segment lost 7 bases and the V segment lost 3 bases, leaving 4 bases of the junction unmatched. CDR3 size: 13 residues. Germline loops: CDR1 SGHRS, CDR2 YFSETQ. The CDR3 reads CASSWGQGPGYTF. The CDR3 DNA sequence: TGCGCCAGCAGCTGGGGACAGGGACCTGGCTACACCTTC.

This clone was recorded a few times. The chain has TRBV15 and TRBJ1-1; 7 bases fit TRBD1. The V and J ends lost 4 bases and 11 bases, in that order; junction bases with no gene match: 10. CDR1 and CDR2 from the germline V gene are LNHNV and YYDKDF (reference sequence). The CDR3 is 13 residues long. CDR3 loop: CATSTRRDSRAFF. The CDR3 DNA is TGTGCCACCAGCACTCGGCGGGACAGTAGGGCTTTCTTT. Full variable domain (missing parts from reference TRBV15 and TRBJ1-1): DAMVIQNPRYQVTQFGKPVTLSCSQTLNHNVMYWYQQKSSQAPKLLFHYYDKDFNNEADTPDNFQSRRPNTSFCFLDIRSPGLGDTAMYLCATSTRRDSRAFFGQGTRLTVV.

The CDR3 loop is CASSSGQGLYGYTF. The CDR3, as DNA: TGTGCCAGCAGCTCGGGACAGGGGCTTTATGGCTACACCTTC. The chain combines TRBV7-2 with TRBJ1-2; 10 bases line up with TRBD1. This CDR3 region has 14 residues. Germline V lookup: CDR1 SGHTA, CDR2 FQGNSA. J lost 5 bases, V lost 4 bases, and 4 bases had no gene match.

The V and J genes are TRBV5-1 and TRBJ2-7; D perhaps matches TRBD1 (6 bases). Germline CDR1 reads SGHRS; CDR2 reads YFSETQ. Trimming left V 2 bases short and J 0 bases short, with 15 bases between. The CDR3 consists of 16 residues. CDR3 coding DNA: TGCGCCAGCAGCTTCCACAGGGAAGCTCCCTCCTACGAGCAGTACTTC. It translates to CASSFHREAPSYEQYF.

This clone was counted once. CDR3 sequence reads: CASSPGTGRTYEQYF. CDR3 coding DNA: TGTGCCAGCAGTCCCGGGACAGGGAGAACCTACGAGCAGTACTTC. The rearrangement uses TRBV27 and TRBJ2-7; 9 nucleotides align to TRBD1. The CDR3 loop spans 15 amino acids. The J segment lost 2 bases and the V segment lost 5 bases, leaving 7 bases of the junction unmatched. Germline V gene lookup returns CDR1 MNHEY and CDR2 SMNVEV (reference sequence).

This sequence joins TRBV2 and TRBJ2-7, with a possible D match to TRBD1 (5 bases). The germline V gene encodes CDR1 SNHLY and CDR2 FYNNEI. This CDR3 region has 15 residues. V dropped 0 bases and J dropped 2 bases, with 11 bases sitting between them. Written as DNA, the CDR3 is TGTGCCAGCAGTGAAGCTGTGACAGTAGCCTACGAGCAGTACTTC. It codes for CASSEAVTVAYEQYF.

This clone appeared a few times. The CDR3 sequence: CASSIGRGGRLGNEQFF. For the CDR3, the DNA is TGTGCCAGTAGTATAGGAAGGGGGGGCAGATTGGGCAATGAGCAGTTCTTC. The chain couples TRBV19 to TRBJ2-1, with D tentatively TRBD2 (7 bases). V was shortened by 1 base and J by 6 bases, with 19 bases between the two germline ends. The CDR3 covers 17 residues. CDR1 and CDR2 (germline): LNHDA, SQIVND (reference sequence).

The J gene is TRBJ1-2, the V gene TRBV6-5, with unresolved D. Trimming took off 5 bases at V and 4 bases at J, with 14 bases between the two ends. The germline gives CDR1 MNHEY, CDR2 SVGAGI. This CDR3 comprises 14 residues. The CDR3 region is CASSPPSTGYGYTF. The DNA of the CDR3 is TGTGCCAGCAGTCCCCCCTCGACGGGCTATGGCTACACCTTC.

This rearrangement joins TRBV25-1 to TRBJ1-2, with 7 bases matching TRBD1. The ends lost 4 bases at V and 8 bases at J; junction bases unmatched: 13. CDR1 and CDR2 from the germline V gene are MGHDK and SYGVNS. The CDR3 is 15 amino acids. The CDR3 DNA sequence: TGTGCCAGCAGTGGCTGGCCGGACAGGAATTGGGGCTACACCTTC. It encodes CASSGWPDRNWGYTF.

The rearrangement uses TRBV6-1 and TRBJ1-5, with 7 nucleotides matching TRBD1. The CDR3 is made up of 18 amino acids. Germline assignment: CDR1 MNHNS and CDR2 SASEGT. The ends lost 3 bases at V and 0 bases at J; junction bases unmatched: 11. CDR3 protein: CASSDAQGRVNSNQPQHF. The CDR3 nucleotides are TGTGCCAGCAGTGACGCACAGGGGCGAGTAAATAGCAATCAGCCCCAGCATTTT.

The V call is TRBV7-9, the J call TRBJ2-3, with D tentatively TRBD1 (7 bases). CDR3 length: 14 residues. Germline V gives CDR1 SEHNR, CDR2 FQNEAQ (reference sequence). Trimming left V 6 bases short and J 5 bases short, with 15 bases between. The CDR3 DNA reads as TGTGCCAGCAGTCTAGACAGGGAGGAAGATACGCAGTATTTT. It is translated as CASSLDREEDTQYF. Full variable domain (outside the CDR3, taken from reference TRBV7-9 and TRBJ2-3): DTGVSQNPRHKITKRGQNVTFRCDPISEHNRLYWYRQTLGQGPEFLTYFQNEAQLEKSRLLSDRFSAERPKGSFSTLEIQRTEQGDSAMYLCASSLDREEDTQYFGPGTRLTVL.